These 10 T cell receptor beta chains came from one sample sequenced in a study of HIV-infected patients and healthy controls. About 500 ng RNA was reverse transcribed with alpha and beta constant-region primers. Each of the alpha and beta chains got its own library through chain-specific third strand synthesis with indices. TCRdb re-derived calls from the 5' RACE reads in MiXCR, one entry per CDR3 protein. Here the sample spans approximately 10,000 distinct CDR3 sequences, less than 10% being singletons. No cell fractionation was done, so the repertoire covers all unsorted peripheral blood T cells. The sample was blood. Source of these receptors: an adult in good health.

This clonotype was detected many times. The chain uses TRBV12-3 or TRBV12-4 and TRBJ1-4; D call uncertain. V was trimmed by 5 bases and J by 4 bases, leaving 14 bases between them. This CDR3 comprises 15 residues. Here the CDR3 reads CASSGTDGRNEKLFF. The CDR3 DNA reads TGTGCCAGCAGTGGAACGGACGGCCGTAATGAAAAACTGTTTTTT.

This chain connects TRBV6-5 to TRBJ1-2, with 9 positions matching TRBD1. The CDR3 totals 14 residues. The V and J ends lost 2 bases and 7 bases, in that order; junction bases with no gene match: 5. Germline V gives CDR1 MNHEY, CDR2 SVGAGI. The CDR3 reads CASSYTGGASGYTF. CDR3 in DNA: TGTGCCAGCAGTTACACAGGGGGCGCGAGTGGCTACACCTTC.

This clonotype was seen ten or more times. V gene TRBV18 combines with J gene TRBJ1-1; D remains ambiguous. V dropped 1 base and J dropped 6 bases, with 15 bases sitting between them. Germline V lookup: CDR1 KGHSH, CDR2 LQKENI. There are 15 residues in the CDR3. The CDR3 here is CASSPLDPGGAEAFF. DNA for the CDR3: TGTGCCAGCTCACCACTGGACCCCGGTGGGGCTGAAGCTTTCTTT.

This clonotype ranks as medium-sized. The V gene is TRBV10-3, the J gene TRBJ1-1, with 9 bases identical to TRBD1. With V trimmed by 4 bases and J by 6 bases, 9 bases remained unmatched. The germline V gene encodes CDR1 ENHRY and CDR2 SYGVKD. The CDR3 is 15 amino acids. The CDR3: CAISGVQGASAEAFF. The CDR3, as DNA: TGTGCCATCAGTGGAGTACAGGGGGCTAGCGCTGAAGCTTTCTTT.

This clonotype rates as medium-sized. The V and J genes are TRBV5-1 and TRBJ1-5; D not resolved. The CDR3 length is 14 residues. Germline CDR1 is SGHRS and CDR2 is YFSETQ. Trimming removed 1 base at V and 4 bases at J, with 9 bases between. The CDR3, as DNA: TGCGCCAGCAGCTTGATGGGAGGAAATCAGCCCCAGCATTTT. Translation gives CASSLMGGNQPQHF.

V and J are TRBV20-1 and TRBJ1-3, with D maybe TRBD1 (5 bases). The CDR3 has 13 amino acids. Looked up from germline, CDR1 is DFQATT and CDR2 is SNEGSKA (reference sequence). V dropped 4 bases and J dropped 2 bases, with 9 bases sitting between them. In DNA form, the CDR3 reads TGCAGTGCTACGCGGGGGACTGGAAACACCATATATTTT. Amino acid sequence: CSATRGTGNTIYF.

This clonotype was seen at least ten times. The chain uses TRBV30 and TRBJ2-3; no definite D call. Looked up from germline, CDR1 is GTSNPN and CDR2 is SVGIG (reference sequence). The CDR3 runs 14 residues. The V end lost 3 bases, the J end lost 1 base, and 11 bases lay between the germline ends. The CDR3 DNA is TGTGCCTGGAGCTCCGAGCGAGGCACAGATACGCAGTATTTT. It codes for CAWSSERGTDTQYF.

This chain joins TRBV10-3 and TRBJ2-4; D possibly matches TRBD1 or TRBD2 (5 bases each). From germline, CDR1 is ENHRY and CDR2 SYGVKD. V shed 2 bases and J shed 1 base, with 6 bases lying between them. The CDR3 is made up of 14 amino acids. CDR3 sequence: CAISEGGAKNIQYF. CDR3 bases: TGTGCCATCAGTGAGGGGGGTGCCAAAAACATTCAGTACTTC.

This clonotype was detected ten times or more. The V call is TRBV5-1, the J call TRBJ2-1; no clear D. The CDR3 runs to 15 residues. CDR1 is SGHRS, CDR2 YFSETQ, per germline. Between the trimmed V and J ends, which lost 0 bases and 3 bases, there was a span of 10 bases. CDR3 coding DNA: TGCGCCAGCAGCTTGGGTCGTAGTTACTACAATGAGCAGTTCTTC. It codes for CASSLGRSYYNEQFF.

The chain is built from TRBV20-1 and TRBJ2-7, with 9 bases fitting TRBD1. The CDR3 has 13 amino acids. Trimming removed 5 bases from V and 3 bases from J; junction bases left unmatched: 5. Germline CDR1 is DFQATT and CDR2 is SNEGSKA (reference sequence). CDR3 in amino acids: CSAAKDRGYEQYF. Here the CDR3 DNA reads TGCAGTGCTGCCAAGGACAGGGGCTACGAGCAGTACTTC.